The sequence of this TCR beta chain was determined in a study of prognosis after radiotherapy for stage I lung cancer. CDR3 length: 12 residues. V was pared by 2 bases and J by 7 bases, with 8 bases between. Germline V gene sequence: CDR1 MDHEN, CDR2 SYDVKM. This clonotype was recorded at least ten times. Genomic DNA was the source, and TCR beta CDR3 was amplified from it by two-round multiplex PCR. During first-round PCR, primers specific to each TRBV and TRBJ gene were used. Using its own MiXCR run on the multiplex PCR reads, TCRdb lists one record per CDR3 protein. The table has about 19,000 distinct CDR3 sequences, 50% seen once; the top ten hold 30% to 35%.

Sample: PBMCs, taken before or after stereotactic body radiation therapy (not recorded which). This chain uses TRBV28 with TRBJ1-2; no definite D call. The receptor was isolated from a donor over 45 with non-small cell lung cancer. In DNA form, the CDR3 reads TGTGCCAGCAGTTTAAGCGTGGGTGGCTACACCTTC. Protein: CASSLSVGGYTF.